This T cell receptor (beta chain) was recorded in a study of blood T cell repertoires in COVID-19 (TCRdb year 2020). Concerning the study at large: Samples covering the acute and convalescent phases of COVID-19 were provided by collaborators in the United States, Italy and Spain. The prospective study material was composed of cDNA or gDNA derived from T cells, B-cell-depleted T cells, or PBMCs. Subjects who had been exposed to COVID-19, were actively infected with it, or had recovered from it provided the deeply sampled blood TCRbeta repertoires that made up the dataset. The repertoires were made available in a free public database intended to serve as a resource for research on the immune response to SARS-CoV-2. The samples were drawn from the first 160 participants of the ongoing ImmuneRACE study and from 950 to 1,500 subjects provided by 6 global collaborators. Sample metadata almost always included a de-identified subject ID, COVID-19 status, age in years and sex. HLA class I and class II types, where available, came from metadata supplied by the sample provider rather than from assay-based typing.

Study-wide conclusions, independent of this receptor: The quantity of clinical and demographic metadata differed by source and by participant and was supplied without curation.

TCRbeta CDR3 regions were amplified from genomic DNA using the immunoSEQ Assay, a bias-controlled multiplex PCR. Per the authors' processing: Nucleated cell counts per sample were estimated from amplification of reference gene primers within the assay. To quantify the absolute abundance of each unique TCRbeta CDR3 rearrangement, sequence reads were collapsed and filtered. Productive Simpson clonality was computed per sample as the square root of Simpson's diversity index over productive rearrangements. TCRdb took over this immuneACCESS table, retaining in-frame rearrangements with V and J assigned. Such tables are incomplete; in checked studies, under half of the missing clones stem from an unresolved V gene, and the remainder is unexplained. V and J calls and clone size are those listed in that table; D and trimming were worked out from the DNA. This sample gives a few hundred thousand clones in total; 82% of them show up just once. Roughly 5.1% of the sample comes from the top ten.

This clone was detected only once. No antigen is known for it. Base qualities are not at hand, and no much larger clone is one base apart. One collaborating source in Seattle enrolled patients during active infection and followed them longitudinally through the course of disease. The collaborating institutions used their own protocols to collect whole blood in K2EDTA tubes. For TCRbeta analysis, collaborators shipped samples in one of three forms: frozen whole blood, isolated PBMCs, or DNA extracted from either of those sample types. Sequencing used peripheral blood. This clonotype was obtained from a woman aged 70 to 79 with COVID-19, enrolled during active disease.

Read as DNA, the sequence is TGTGCCAGCAGCGTACGATCTACGACGGGCTCCTACAATGAGCAGTTCTTC. Translated, this is CASSVRSTTGSYNEQFF. The rearrangement joined TRBV9 to TRBJ2-1, with the D gene call left open. V was cut back by 1 base and J by 0 bases, leaving a gap of 14 bases between them. Counted from cysteine to phenylalanine, this CDR3 has 17 amino acids. Only CDR3 DNA remains: 51 bases, in frame from the first base. Looking up the germline V gene yields CDR1 SGDLS and CDR2 YYNGEE.